The 27 T cell receptor beta chains below come from one sample, sequenced in a study of a mutant IDH1 vaccine in newly diagnosed glioma. Documented time point: baseline, week 1 (first vaccination visit). Sample treatment: pre-vaccination baseline after standard-of-care therapy. TCRdb's table, derived via immunoSEQ multiplex PCR, lists solely in-frame clones and lacks some. The table has about 67,000 clones, more than 70% seen once; the top ten hold about 4.8%. The sample was peripheral blood mononuclear cells (PBMCs), taken from a glioma patient treated with radiotherapy, temozolomide or both. The receptors stem from a woman under 30 with glioma. Some clones in this sample may be carry-over from other donors' samples.

This chain joins TRBV5-5 and TRBJ2-7; D remains ambiguous. This CDR3 comprises 14 residues. CDR1 is SGHKS and CDR2 is YYEKEE in the germline V gene (reference sequence). V dropped 5 bases and J dropped 5 bases, with 17 bases sitting between them. The CDR3 protein is CASSPASRPNEQYF. The CDR3 nucleotides are TGTGCCAGCAGTCCCGCTTCGAGGCCTAACGAGCAGTACTTC.

This clone appeared a single time. The chain recombines TRBV4-2 with TRBJ2-3; 7 bases are a match to TRBD2. This CDR3 is 17 amino acids long. The J segment lost 4 bases and the V segment lost 0 bases, leaving 10 bases of the junction unmatched. CDR1 is LGHNA, CDR2 YNFKEQ, per germline. DNA of the CDR3: TGTGCCAGCAGCCAAGAATCGCCCAGCGGGGAGGCAGATACGCAGTATTTT. As protein: CASSQESPSGEADTQYF.

V and J are TRBV9 and TRBJ1-2; D is unresolved. From germline, CDR1 is SGDLS and CDR2 YYNGEE. The length of the CDR3 is 13 residues. Trimming left V 4 bases short and J 8 bases short, with 15 bases between. The CDR3 DNA is TGTGCCAGCAGCCCGAGTTGGGGATTGGGCTACACCTTC. It translates to CASSPSWGLGYTF.

The chain employs TRBV4-3 and TRBJ1-4, with TRBD1 as a possible D gene (5 bases). From germline, CDR1 is LGHNA and CDR2 YSLEER. Trimming took off 5 bases at V and 4 bases at J, with 14 bases between the two ends. The CDR3 extends over 15 amino acids. The CDR3: CASSSKTAYNEKLFF. The DNA for the CDR3 is TGCGCCAGCAGCTCGAAGACAGCCTATAATGAAAAACTGTTTTTT.

This clone rates as medium-sized (0.01 to 0.1%). The chain has TRBV7-9 and TRBJ2-7, with D possibly being TRBD1 (6 bases). V shed 1 base and J shed 3 bases, with 10 bases lying between them. Germline V gene lookup returns CDR1 SEHNR and CDR2 FQNEAQ (reference sequence). This CDR3 has 14 amino acids. The CDR3 DNA sequence: TGTGCCAGCAGCTTAGGGACAGCGTACTACGAGCAGTACTTC. It codes for CASSLGTAYYEQYF.

The V and J genes are TRBV14 and TRBJ2-2; TRBD2 matches at 13 bases. The germline V gene encodes CDR1 SGHDN and CDR2 FVKESK. The J segment lost 1 base and the V segment lost 3 bases, leaving 5 bases of the junction unmatched. The CDR3 sequence is 18 residues long. The CDR3 sequence is CASSHKRTSGRNTGELFF. CDR3 in DNA: TGTGCCAGCAGCCATAAGCGGACTAGCGGGAGGAACACCGGGGAGCTGTTTTTT.

The genes are TRBV19 and TRBJ2-3; tentative D call: TRBD2 (6 bases). V was shortened by 9 bases and J by 2 bases, with 18 bases between the two germline ends. Germline CDR1 LNHDA, CDR2 SQIVND (reference sequence). This CDR3 has 15 amino acids. The CDR3: CASRGERAVTDTQYF. CDR3 nucleotide sequence: TGTGCCAGCCGGGGAGAGCGGGCCGTCACAGATACGCAGTATTTT.

V gene TRBV23-1 combines with J gene TRBJ2-7, with TRBD2 as a possible D gene (5 bases). TRBV23-1 is an ORF; its function is uncertain. V was trimmed by 4 bases and J by 0 bases, leaving 16 bases between them. The CDR3 spans 16 residues. For the CDR3, the DNA is TGCGCCAGCAGTCGGAGGTCCCCCAATAGCTCCTACGAGCAGTACTTC. Its protein product is CASSRRSPNSSYEQYF.

This chain connects TRBV30 to TRBJ1-2, with 8 bases matching TRBD1. The CDR3 has 13 amino acids. Per germline, CDR1 GTSNPN and CDR2 SVGIG (reference sequence). Germline trimming cut 5 bases from V and 8 bases from J; bases unmatched to any gene: 10. The CDR3 here is CAWSRDRPKGYTF. The CDR3 region has the DNA TGTGCCTGGTCCCGGGACAGGCCTAAAGGCTACACCTTC.

This clone was observed once. This CDR3 reads CASSIALAGFNYGYTF. The CDR3 bases are TGTGCCAGTAGTATTGCTCTGGCAGGGTTCAACTATGGCTACACCTTC. The rearrangement links TRBV19 to TRBJ1-2; TRBD1 might be the D (5 bases). CDR3 length: 16 residues. Per the germline V gene, CDR1 is LNHDA and CDR2 is SQIVND (reference sequence). V was trimmed by 3 bases and J by 2 bases, leaving 16 bases between them.

This clone was observed once. This rearrangement joins TRBV5-1 to TRBJ2-7; 7 bases agree with TRBD2. The CDR3 is 14 amino acids. V shed 1 base, J shed 1 base, and the junction held 2 bases outside the gene matches. The germline V gene encodes CDR1 SGHRS and CDR2 YFSETQ. In nucleotides, the CDR3 is TGCGCCAGCAGCTTGATTAGCGGGTCCTACGAGCAGTACTTC. Protein: CASSLISGSYEQYF.

CDR3 nucleotides: TGTGCCAGCAGCTTAAGAACAGGGGTATACCAAGAGACCCAGTACTTC. As protein: CASSLRTGVYQETQYF. V usage is TRBV11-2 and J usage is TRBJ2-5; 7 bases map to TRBD1. The CDR3 spans 16 residues. Per the germline V gene, CDR1 is SGHAT and CDR2 is FQNNGV. V shed 2 bases and J 0 bases; nucleotides not matched to a gene: 6.

The chain is built from TRBV25-1 and TRBJ1-6, with D hard to call. CDR3 size: 14 residues. The V gene's germline CDR1 is MGHDK and CDR2 SYGVNS. V was trimmed by 6 bases and J by 5 bases, leaving 11 bases between them. In DNA form, the CDR3 reads TGTGCCAGCAGGCAACGGGCCGATAATTCACCCCTCCACTTT. It yields the protein CASRQRADNSPLHF.

This chain links TRBV4-3 with TRBJ1-2; 7 nucleotides line up with TRBD1. The CDR3 consists of 15 residues. Germline CDR1 is LGHNA and CDR2 is YSLEER. The V segment lost 4 bases and the J segment 2 bases; nucleotides outside the gene matches: 7. This chain's CDR3 is CASSPHRGSNYGYTF. In DNA form, the CDR3 reads TGCGCCAGCAGCCCTCACAGGGGTTCCAACTATGGCTACACCTTC.

The rearrangement links TRBV4-2 to TRBJ2-4; no firm D call. Germline V gene sequence: CDR1 LGHNA, CDR2 YNFKEQ. This CDR3 region has 15 residues. V dropped 1 base and J dropped 7 bases, with 14 bases sitting between them. The CDR3 region is CASSQASGQGNIQYF. The DNA for the CDR3 is TGTGCCAGCAGCCAAGCATCGGGTCAAGGTAACATTCAGTACTTC.

V usage is TRBV29-1 and J usage is TRBJ2-7, with 8 bases lining up with TRBD1. The germline V gene encodes CDR1 SQVTM and CDR2 ANQGSEA. The CDR3 runs to 13 residues. Trimming cost V 5 bases and J 4 bases; bases outside gene matches: 7. As DNA, the CDR3 is TGCAGCGTTTTAGACAGGGGTTTATACGAGCAGTACTTC. This sequence encodes CSVLDRGLYEQYF.

This chain links TRBV27 with TRBJ1-6; D possibly corresponds to TRBD1 (5 bases). Per germline, CDR1 MNHEY and CDR2 SMNVEV (reference sequence). Trimming took off 1 base at V and 7 bases at J, with 17 bases between the two ends. CDR3 length: 17 residues. The CDR3 nucleotides read TGTGCCAGCAGTTTATATGGGACGGGGGTGAAAAATTCACCCCTCCACTTT. This gives the protein CASSLYGTGVKNSPLHF.

CDR3 bases: TGTGCCAGCAGTGAATTTCCAGGGGGCACCGGGGAGCTGTTTTTT. Encoded protein: CASSEFPGGTGELFF. The rearrangement joins TRBV25-1 to TRBJ2-2, with TRBD1 matching over 7 bases. CDR3 length: 15 amino acids. The V gene end was trimmed by 1 base and the J gene end by 4 bases; junction bases not matched to a gene: 3. The germline CDR1 and CDR2 sequences are MGHDK and SYGVNS.

V and J are TRBV6-6 and TRBJ2-7, with TRBD1 matching over 7 bases. V lost 5 bases to trimming and J lost 6 bases; unmatched junction nucleotides: 7. The germline CDR1 and CDR2 sequences are MNHNY and SVGAGI (reference sequence). CDR3 length equals 13 residues. The CDR3 loop reads CASSTRDRGEQYF. The CDR3, as DNA: TGTGCCAGCAGTACGAGGGACAGAGGCGAGCAGTACTTC.

The J gene is TRBJ2-3, the V gene TRBV7-2, with 8 bases aligning to TRBD2. After removal of 5 bases from V and 2 bases from J, the junction contained 6 bases not matched to a gene. The CDR3 loop spans 15 amino acids. The germline V gene encodes CDR1 SGHTA and CDR2 FQGNSA. CDR3 protein: CASSLLAAYTDTQYF. The CDR3 nucleotides are TGTGCCAGCAGCCTACTAGCGGCATACACAGATACGCAGTATTTT.

V usage is TRBV15 and J usage is TRBJ1-1; D remains ambiguous. Trimming stripped 0 bases from V and 7 bases from J, with 9 bases between. The CDR3 is 13 residues long. Germline CDR1 LNHNV, CDR2 YYDKDF (reference sequence). The CDR3 loop reads CATSRDSRSEAFF. The CDR3 DNA reads as TGTGCCACCAGCAGAGATTCGCGTAGTGAAGCTTTCTTT.

The CDR3, as DNA: TGTGCCAGCAGCTTCCAAGCGGGACGCACAGATACGCAGTATTTT. Amino acids: CASSFQAGRTDTQYF. The V call is TRBV9, the J call TRBJ2-3, with TRBD2 identical over 7 bases. This CDR3 is 15 amino acids long. V shed 4 bases and J 1 base; nucleotides not matched to a gene: 6. Looked up from germline, CDR1 is SGDLS and CDR2 is YYNGEE.

The rearrangement joins TRBV9 to TRBJ1-2; D remains ambiguous. Trimming left V 0 bases short and J 8 bases short, with 11 bases between. The CDR3 contains 13 residues. CDR1 SGDLS and CDR2 YYNGEE come from the germline V gene. The CDR3 loop is CASSVEVFGGYTF. In DNA form, the CDR3 reads TGTGCCAGCAGCGTAGAGGTCTTCGGGGGCTACACCTTC.

DNA of the CDR3: TGTGCCAGCTCACCACCCGACAGTCCCTATGGCTACACCTTC. It specifies CASSPPDSPYGYTF. The chain carries TRBV18 and TRBJ1-2; tentative D call: TRBD1 (5 bases). Germline V CDR1 and CDR2: KGHSH, LQKENI. V shed 0 bases and J shed 4 bases, with 9 bases lying between them. CDR3 size: 14 residues.

The V call is TRBV25-1, the J call TRBJ2-3; TRBD1 is a possible D gene (5 bases). Trimming left V 3 bases short and J 6 bases short, with 13 bases between. The CDR3 sequence is 14 residues long. Germline loops: CDR1 MGHDK, CDR2 SYGVNS. The DNA for the CDR3 is TGTGCCAGCAGTGATATAGACAAGGGGGATACGCAGTATTTT. This codes for CASSDIDKGDTQYF.

This clone was seen a handful of times. V is TRBV11-2 and J is TRBJ2-7; weak D call: TRBD1 (6 bases). Trimming took off 8 bases at V and 6 bases at J, with 17 bases between the two ends. This CDR3 has 13 residues. CDR1 is SGHAT, CDR2 FQNNGV, per germline. The CDR3 nucleotides read TGTGCCAGCTTGGGGGCTACCGAGCGCGAGCAGTACTTC. It yields the protein CASLGATEREQYF.

The chain employs TRBV10-1 and TRBJ1-2; weak D call: TRBD1 (5 bases). V lost 6 bases to trimming and J lost 8 bases, with 10 bases between them. Looked up from germline, CDR1 is WNHNN and CDR2 is SYGVQD (reference sequence). CDR3 length equals 11 residues. The CDR3 reads CASSGGSGYTF. CDR3 bases: TGCGCCAGCAGCGGGGGAAGCGGCTACACCTTC.